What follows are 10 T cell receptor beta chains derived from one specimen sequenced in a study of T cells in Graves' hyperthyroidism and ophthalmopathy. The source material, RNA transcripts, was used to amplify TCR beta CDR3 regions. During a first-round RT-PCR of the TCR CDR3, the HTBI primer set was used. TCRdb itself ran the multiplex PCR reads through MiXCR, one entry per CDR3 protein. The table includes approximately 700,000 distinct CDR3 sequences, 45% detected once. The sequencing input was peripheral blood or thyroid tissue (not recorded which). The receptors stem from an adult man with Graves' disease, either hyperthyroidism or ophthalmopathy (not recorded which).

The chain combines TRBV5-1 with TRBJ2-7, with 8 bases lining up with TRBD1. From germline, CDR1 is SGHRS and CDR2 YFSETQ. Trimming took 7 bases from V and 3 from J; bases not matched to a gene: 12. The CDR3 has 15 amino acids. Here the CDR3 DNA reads TGCGCCAGCCGAAAGGATCAGGGGGCGAGCTACGAGCAGTACTTC. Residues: CASRKDQGASYEQYF.

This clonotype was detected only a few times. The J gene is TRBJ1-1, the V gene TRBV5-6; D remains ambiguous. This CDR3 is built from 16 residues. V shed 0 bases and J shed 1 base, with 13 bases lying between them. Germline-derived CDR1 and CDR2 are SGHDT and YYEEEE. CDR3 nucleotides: TGTGCCAGCAGCTTGGCTGTTGGGGTAGGGAACACTGAAGCTTTCTTT. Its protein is CASSLAVGVGNTEAFF.

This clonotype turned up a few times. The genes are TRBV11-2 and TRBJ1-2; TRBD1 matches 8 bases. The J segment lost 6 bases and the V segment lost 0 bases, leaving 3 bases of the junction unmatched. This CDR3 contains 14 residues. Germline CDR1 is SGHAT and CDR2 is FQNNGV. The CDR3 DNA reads TGTGCCAGCAGCTTAGATCAGGGGGCGGATGGCTACACCTTC. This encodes CASSLDQGADGYTF.

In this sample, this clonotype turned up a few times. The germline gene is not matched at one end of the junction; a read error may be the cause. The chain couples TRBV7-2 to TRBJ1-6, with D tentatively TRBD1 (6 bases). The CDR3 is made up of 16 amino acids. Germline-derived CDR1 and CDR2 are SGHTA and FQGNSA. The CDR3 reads CASSQDRTDYNSPLHF. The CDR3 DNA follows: TGCGCCAGCAGCCAAGATCGGACAGACTATAATTCACCCCTCCACTTT. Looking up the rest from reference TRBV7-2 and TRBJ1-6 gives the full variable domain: GAGVSQSPSNKVTEKGKDVELRCDPISGHTALYWYRQSLGQGLEFLIYFQGNSAPDKSGLPSDRFSAERTGGSVSTLTIQRTQQEDSAVYLCASSQDRTDYNSPLHFGNGTRLTVT.

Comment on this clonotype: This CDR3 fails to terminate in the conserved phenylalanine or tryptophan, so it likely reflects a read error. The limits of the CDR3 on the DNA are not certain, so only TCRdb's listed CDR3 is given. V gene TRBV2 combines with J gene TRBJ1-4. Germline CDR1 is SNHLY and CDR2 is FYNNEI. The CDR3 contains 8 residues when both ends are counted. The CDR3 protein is CASRDGGA.

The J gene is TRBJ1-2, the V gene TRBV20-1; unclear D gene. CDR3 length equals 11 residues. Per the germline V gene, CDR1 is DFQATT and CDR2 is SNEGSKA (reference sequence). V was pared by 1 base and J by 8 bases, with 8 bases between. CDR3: CSARGVGGYTF. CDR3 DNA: TGCAGTGCTAGAGGGGTAGGCGGCTACACCTTC.

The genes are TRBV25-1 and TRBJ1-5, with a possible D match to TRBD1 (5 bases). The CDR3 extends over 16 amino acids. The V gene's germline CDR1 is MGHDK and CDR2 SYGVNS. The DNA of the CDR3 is TGTGCTAGGAAGGTCTTACGGGACCCTCGCAATCAGCCCCAGCATTTT. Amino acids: CARKVLRDPRNQPQHF.

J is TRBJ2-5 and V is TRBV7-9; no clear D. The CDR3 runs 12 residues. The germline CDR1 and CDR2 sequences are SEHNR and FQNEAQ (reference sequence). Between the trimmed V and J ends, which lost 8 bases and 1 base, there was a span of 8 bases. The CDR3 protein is CASLNTQETQYF. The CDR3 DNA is TGTGCCAGCTTAAACACCCAAGAGACCCAGTACTTC.

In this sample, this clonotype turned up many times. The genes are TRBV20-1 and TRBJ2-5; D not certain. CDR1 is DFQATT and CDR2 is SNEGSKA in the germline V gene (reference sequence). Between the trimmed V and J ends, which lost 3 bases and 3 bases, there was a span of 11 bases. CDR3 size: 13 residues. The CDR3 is CSARRRWEETQYF. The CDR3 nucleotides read TGCAGTGCTAGGAGGCGTTGGGAAGAGACCCAGTACTTC.

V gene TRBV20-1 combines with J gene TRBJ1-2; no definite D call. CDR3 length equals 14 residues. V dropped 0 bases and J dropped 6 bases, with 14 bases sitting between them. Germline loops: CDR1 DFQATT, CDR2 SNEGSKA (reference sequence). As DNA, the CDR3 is TGCAGTGCTAGAGATTGGTTGGGAAGAGATGGCTACACCTTC. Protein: CSARDWLGRDGYTF.